The source of this TCR beta chain is a study of radiation and T cells in renal cell carcinoma. Study overall: Nephrectomy followed 15 Gy stereotactic body radiation by 4 weeks.

Data came from immunoSEQ multiplex PCR; TCRdb stores just in-frame clones and leaves some out. The data show about 130,000 clones, with 65% to 85% seen just once and under 6.5% held by the top ten. V was clipped by 6 bases and J by 0 bases, with 15 bases between them. This CDR3 comprises 16 residues. The V gene's germline CDR1 is KGHSH and CDR2 LQKENI. Specified time point: blood 2 weeks post-SBRT. Treatment denoted: 15 Gy SBRT to primary tumor, nephrectomy 4 weeks later. The patient's renal cell carcinoma had clear cell pathology. The rearrangement links TRBV18 to TRBJ1-3; D is unclear. This TCR came from a man in his fifties or sixties with renal cell carcinoma. The starting material was blood, obtained from a patient whose treatment included radiotherapy and nephrectomy. The CDR3 DNA reads as TGTGCCAGCTCGCCAAATTCCGGGAGCTCTGGAAACACCATATATTTT. This encodes CASSPNSGSSGNTIYF. Using reference TRBV18 and TRBJ1-3 for the parts outside the CDR3, the full variable domain is NAGVMQNPRHLVRRRGQEARLRCSPMKGHSHVYWYRQLPEEGLKFMVYLQKENIIDESGMPKERFSAEFPKEGPSILRIQQVVRGDSAAYFCASSPNSGSSGNTIYFGEGSWLTVV.